This TCR beta chain appears in the sequencing data of a study of Ad26.COV2.S vaccination and SARS-CoV-2 variants. From germline, CDR1 is LNHDA and CDR2 SQIVND (reference sequence). The CDR3 covers 14 residues. V trimming: 6 bases; J trimming: 8 bases; junction bases outside the gene matches: 12. Measured with immunoSEQ multiplex PCR; TCRdb has only the in-frame clones, and not every one. Of roughly 350,000 clones in the sample, around 86% are singletons; the top ten hold about 3.5%. Treatment specified: 19 received Ad26.COV2.S at low or high dose, single or two shots; about 5 received placebo; per-sample allocation not given. On day 63 after the first injection, vaccine and placebo recipients gave samples.

This sequence originates from a person between 18 and 65 years old who received the Ad26.COV2.S COVID-19 vaccine or a placebo. The material was peripheral blood, obtained in a trial of Ad26.COV2.S vaccine versus placebo. The rearrangement joins TRBV19 to TRBJ1-2; 7 nucleotides align to TRBD1. CDR3: CASSLHLGDSGYTF. CDR3 sequence (DNA): TGTGCCAGTAGCCTTCACCTCGGGGACAGCGGCTACACCTTC.